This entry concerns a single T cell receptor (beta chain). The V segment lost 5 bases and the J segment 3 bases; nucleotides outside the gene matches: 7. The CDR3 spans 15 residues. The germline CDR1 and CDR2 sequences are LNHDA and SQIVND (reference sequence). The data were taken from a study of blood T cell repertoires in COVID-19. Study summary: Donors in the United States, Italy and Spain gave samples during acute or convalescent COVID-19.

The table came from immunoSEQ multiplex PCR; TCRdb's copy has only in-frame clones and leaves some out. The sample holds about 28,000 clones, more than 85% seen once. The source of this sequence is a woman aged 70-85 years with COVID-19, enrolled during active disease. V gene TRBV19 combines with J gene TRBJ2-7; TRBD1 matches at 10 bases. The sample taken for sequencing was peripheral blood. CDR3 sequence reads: CASSDAGTGDYEQYF. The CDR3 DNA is TGTGCCAGTAGTGACGCCGGGACAGGGGACTACGAGCAGTACTTC. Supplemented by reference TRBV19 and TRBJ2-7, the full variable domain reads DGGITQSPKYLFRKEGQNVTLSCEQNLNHDAMYWYRQDPGQGLRLIYYSQIVNDFQKGDIAEGYSVSREKKESFPLTVTSAQKNPTAFYLCASSDAGTGDYEQYFGPGTRLTVT.